The sample holds many counts of the clone carrying this T cell receptor (beta chain). The antigen remains unidentified. TCRdb itself ran the reads through MiXCR, one entry per CDR3 protein. The sample shows approximately 500,000 distinct CDR3 sequences, over 9% of them seen only once. The data were obtained in a study of T cell repertoires in cytomegalovirus infection. Study at large: Public TCR beta signatures marked donors with CMV infection and the matching HLA. Study-wide findings and caveats: People with CMV and the relevant HLA were identified by cumulative public TCR beta family frequency. Clonotype analysis showed dominance of the ex vivo response by HLA-C-restricted CMV-specific TCR beta clonotypes.

The V gene's germline CDR1 is SQVTM and CDR2 ANQGSEA. This CDR3 has 14 residues. Losses at the gene ends were 5 bases for V and 3 bases for J; bases not matched to a gene: 6. Source material: PBMCs. V and J are TRBV29-1 and TRBJ2-1; 8 nucleotides match TRBD2. This sequence originates from a human donor in good health (CMV status not recorded). Some clones in this sample may be carry-over from other donors' samples. The CDR3 loop is CSVSREGLYNEQFF. The CDR3 bases are TGCAGCGTTTCCCGGGAGGGCCTCTACAATGAGCAGTTCTTC.